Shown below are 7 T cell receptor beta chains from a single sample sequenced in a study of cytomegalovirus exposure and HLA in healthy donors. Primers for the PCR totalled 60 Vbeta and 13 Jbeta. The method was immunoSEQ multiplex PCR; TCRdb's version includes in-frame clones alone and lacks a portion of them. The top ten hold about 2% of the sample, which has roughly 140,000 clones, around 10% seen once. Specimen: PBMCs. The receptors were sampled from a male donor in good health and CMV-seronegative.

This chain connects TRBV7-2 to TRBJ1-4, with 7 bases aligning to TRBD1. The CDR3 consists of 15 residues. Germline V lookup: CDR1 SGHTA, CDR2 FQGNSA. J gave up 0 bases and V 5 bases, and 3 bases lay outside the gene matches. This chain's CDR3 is CASSATGATNEKLFF. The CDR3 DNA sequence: TGTGCCAGCAGCGCTACAGGGGCAACTAATGAAAAACTGTTTTTT. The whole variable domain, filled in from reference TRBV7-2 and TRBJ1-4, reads GAGVSQSPSNKVTEKGKDVELRCDPISGHTALYWYRQSLGQGLEFLIYFQGNSAPDKSGLPSDRFSAERTGGSVSTLTIQRTQQEDSAVYLCASSATGATNEKLFFGSGTQLSVL.

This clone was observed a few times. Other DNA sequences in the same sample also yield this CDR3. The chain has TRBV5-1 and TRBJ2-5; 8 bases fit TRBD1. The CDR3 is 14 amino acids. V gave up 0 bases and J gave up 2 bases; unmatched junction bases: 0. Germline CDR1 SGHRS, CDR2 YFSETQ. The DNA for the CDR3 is TGCGCCAGCAGCTTGGACAGGGGGCAAGAGACCCAGTACTTC. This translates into CASSLDRGQETQYF.

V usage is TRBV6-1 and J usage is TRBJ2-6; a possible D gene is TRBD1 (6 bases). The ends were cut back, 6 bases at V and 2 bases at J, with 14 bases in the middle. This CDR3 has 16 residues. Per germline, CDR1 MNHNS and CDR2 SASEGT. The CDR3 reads CASRETGFAGANVLTF. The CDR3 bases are TGTGCCAGCAGGGAAACAGGGTTTGCTGGGGCCAACGTCCTGACTTTC.

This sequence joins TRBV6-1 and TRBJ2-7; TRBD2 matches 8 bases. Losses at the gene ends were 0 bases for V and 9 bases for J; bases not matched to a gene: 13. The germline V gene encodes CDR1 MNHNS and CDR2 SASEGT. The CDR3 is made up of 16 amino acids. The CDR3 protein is CASSEARAGVNSGQYF. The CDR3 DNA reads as TGTGCCAGCAGTGAAGCGCGAGCGGGAGTAAATAGCGGGCAGTACTTC.

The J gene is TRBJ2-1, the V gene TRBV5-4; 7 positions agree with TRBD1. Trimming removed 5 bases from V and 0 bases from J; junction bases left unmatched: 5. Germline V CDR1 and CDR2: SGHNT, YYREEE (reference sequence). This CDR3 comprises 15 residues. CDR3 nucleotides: TGTGCCAGCAGTTCCAGGGGGAGCTCCTACAATGAGCAGTTCTTC. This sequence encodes CASSSRGSSYNEQFF.

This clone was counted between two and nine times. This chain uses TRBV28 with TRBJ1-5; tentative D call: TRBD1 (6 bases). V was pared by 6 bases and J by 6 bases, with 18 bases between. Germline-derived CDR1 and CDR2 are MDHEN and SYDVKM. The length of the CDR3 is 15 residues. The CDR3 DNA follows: TGTGCCAGCAGACCCACAGGGAGTACCGGTCAGCCCCAGCATTTT. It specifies CASRPTGSTGQPQHF.

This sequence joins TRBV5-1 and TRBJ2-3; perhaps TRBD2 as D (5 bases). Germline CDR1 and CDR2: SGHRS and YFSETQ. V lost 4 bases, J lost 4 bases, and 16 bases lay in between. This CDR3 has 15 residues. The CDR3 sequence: CASSGSGSVADTQYF. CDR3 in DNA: TGCGCCAGCAGCGGAAGCGGCTCCGTGGCAGATACGCAGTATTTT. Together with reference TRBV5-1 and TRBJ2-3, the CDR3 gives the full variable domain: KAGVTQTPRYLIKTRGQQVTLSCSPISGHRSVSWYQQTPGQGLQFLFEYFSETQRNKGNFPGRFSGRQFSNSRSEMNVSTLELGDSALYLCASSGSGSVADTQYFGPGTRLTVL.